This TCR beta chain came from a study of T cell clonotyping in hematopoietic cell transplantation. Whole-study results and caveats: Cells were unsorted, so CD4 and CD8 contributions were not separated. After transplant, recipient diversity fell while pathologically expanded clonotypes grew through day 180. Graft donor and pretransplant recipient Inverse Simpson Index values predicted broader posttransplant TCR diversity.

Repertoires were generated with immunoSEQ multiplex PCR, while TCRdb's copy carries only in-frame clones and drops some. This table has fewer than 80,000 clones, around 94% appearing once. As concerns this clone: The antigen remains unidentified.

Germline CDR1 and CDR2: MDHEN and SYDVKM. The J segment lost 6 bases and the V segment lost 5 bases, leaving 12 bases of the junction unmatched. The CDR3 is made up of 16 amino acids. V usage is TRBV28 and J usage is TRBJ1-2, with 10 bases that match TRBD1. Sequencing was done on a sample of peripheral blood mononuclear cells. The TCR sequence derives from a man aged 45-65 years in good health. Some clones in this sample may be carry-over from other donors' samples. CDR3 DNA: TGTGCCAGCAGTGACATTCGGGACAGGGGTTCTGATGGCTACACCTTC. It is translated as CASSDIRDRGSDGYTF.